The source of this T cell receptor (beta chain) is a study of cytomegalovirus exposure and HLA in healthy donors (dated by TCRdb to 2017 to 2019). Looking at the study overall: According to an earlier analysis of 587 of the donors, some 170 million T cells yielded 117 million unique TCR beta sequences and 276 Gb of sequence data. An early release covering about 600 HLA-typed donors comprised about 300 gigabases of sequencing data and about 90 million unique TCR sequences. Of the 300 to 450 genotyped donors, 65% to 90% fell in the genetic ancestry cluster associated with self-reported Caucasian donors. The study aimed to test whether cataloging public T cell receptors could reveal signatures of past pathogen exposure. The study profiled the T cell repertoires of 500 to 800 subjects by immunosequencing and related them to cytomegalovirus serostatus. A separate validation cohort of roughly 130 different subjects was used in addition to the roughly 670-subject first cohort. The study combined high-throughput TCR immunosequencing, statistical association of individual TCRs with disease status, and machine learning to predict cytomegalovirus infection status. A later analysis re-examined previously published TCR beta repertoires from just over 650 donors and added high-resolution HLA genotyping to investigate patterns of TCR occurrence. Rather than using new phenotypic data, the later analysis identified candidate immune exposures from TCR beta sequences and from how often those sequences occurred across donors. An earlier analysis of about 600 of the donors used high-throughput TCR beta sequencing to judge whether each TCR beta V gene segment behaved as functional or pseudogenic. Alongside the repertoire data, information on donor age, sex, ethnicity and CMV serostatus was compiled. A later genetic analysis took genome-wide SNP genotypes for about three fifths of the 666 donors and used that subset as a discovery cohort. Every repertoire in the discovery cohort had been generated on one and the same sequencing platform. Class I and class II HLA loci were covered by the typing at four-digit resolution. The number of donors typed differed by locus, with 629-630 for A, B, C, DRB1 and DQB1, around 500 for DQA1, 606 for DPA1, and 450 to 480 for DPB1. Five DR-DQ haplotypes were treated as single units for association and clustering because of strong linkage in the cohort. Among roughly 400 genotyped donors of the cohort, an average of roughly 230,000 unique TCR beta nucleotide sequences was sequenced per donor, of which 15% to 20% were non-productive.

Remarks on this clone: There is no known antigen for this receptor. It has no much larger one-base neighbor in the sample; base qualities were not kept. The same CDR3 can be traced to other DNA sequences in this sample.

The CDR3 numbers 15 residues from cysteine through phenylalanine. Only the CDR3 portion is preserved as DNA: 45 bases, with reading frame beginning at the first base. Via the germline V gene, CDR1 is SGDLS and CDR2 YYNGEE. Clipping removes 2 bases from V and 1 base from J, with 1 as the unmatched junction base count. In total, around 600 healthy bone marrow donors made up the cohort. All cohort members were sampled while nominally healthy, although unrecorded immune exposures were likely present. The donor was CMV seropositive and belonged to the group of a few hundred seropositive cohort members. Each donor provided a peripheral blood sample, and peripheral blood mononuclear cells were used for TCR beta sequencing. Genomic DNA was extracted from the blood cell samples with the Qiagen DNeasy Blood Extraction Kit. Receptor libraries were prepared by the immunoSEQ multiplex PCR assay. For the multiplex PCR, a mixture combining 60 forward primers for TCR Vbeta segments and 13 reverse primers for TCR Jbeta segments was used. A multiplex PCR assay on genomic DNA amplified the CDR3 region of rearranged TCR beta genes. The Illumina HiSeq System was used to sequence the amplified TCR beta libraries as 87-base-pair reads. On the study's bioinformatics: Across the 640 or so repertoires, a later analysis counted tens of millions of unique TCR beta chains, approximately 12 million of which were shared by at least two donors. Raw reads were error-corrected and collapsed into unique sequences by a nearest-neighbor algorithm in which closely related sequences were merged to remove PCR and sequencing errors. Alignment of CDR3 sequences to IMGT reference sequences was used to assign V, D and J gene segments. For a sequence to be retained, at least a six-nucleotide match to both a V gene segment and a J gene segment was required. Rearrangements were classified as productive when the CDR3 lacked stop codons and remained in frame with V and J, and all other rearrangements were classified as non-productive. Following IMGT convention, CDR3 was defined as the stretch from the second conserved V-encoded cysteine up to the conserved J-encoded phenylalanine. Sequences without an unambiguous match to a single V gene segment were excluded from the earlier analysis of about 600 of the donors. An earlier analysis of just under 600 of the donors called V segments functional above 56.7% productive rearrangements and segregating when the between-donor standard deviation exceeded 5%. A statistical classification framework was built for diagnosing cytomegalovirus status from the catalog of TCR beta chain sequences. In a later analysis, V and J genes were assigned by comparing TCR nucleotide sequences against IMGT/GENE-DB human TR gene sequences. A later analysis assigned CDR3 sequences and most-parsimonious VDJ recombination scenarios with the TCRdist pipeline. In a later analysis, every TCR beta chain was defined by the combination of its CDR3 amino acid sequence and its V-gene family, and reads without a unique V-gene family were dropped. In a later analysis, around 650 highly shared, low-generation-probability nucleotide sequences were removed to address suspected cross-contamination and a sequencing artifact. A later analysis calculated a clonal expansion index for each public chain from normalized within-repertoire ranks of inferred template counts. Generation probabilities in a later analysis came from a VDJ recombination model fitted to out-of-frame rearrangements, and those results were checked against IGoR. In a later analysis, hypergeometric tests were used to score TCR-TCR, TCR-HLA and TCR-CMV co-occurrence, with a repertoire-size bias correction applied to TCR pairs. False discovery rates were estimated in a later analysis by permuting HLA or CMV assignments 20 times. A later analysis grouped co-occurring TCRs with DBSCAN, adding TCRdist sequence similarity when clustering within HLA-allele-positive subsets. Repertoires with fewer than 30,000 or more than 120,000 public chains were left out of co-occurrence clustering, as were four to six repertoires with anomalous nucleotide sharing. Drawn from immuneACCESS, this table holds only the in-frame rearrangements with V and J called that TCRdb kept. Clones are partly lost; checked studies trace under half to an unresolved V gene and leave the rest unexplained. Clone size and the V and J calls come from that table; the DNA yielded D and trimming. Counted in this sample were fewer than 85,000 clones; approximately 72% of them appeared once. The ten largest make up around 10% of the sample.

General conclusions and limits of the study: Roughly uniform sequencing depth across donors was assumed in presence/absence analyses, although this assumption may not hold. Immune exposure information for the cohort was limited to CMV serostatus. The authors suggested that the approach could potentially be generalized to other disease states and immunological phenotypes. An association between a missense DCLRE1C variant and V-gene and J-gene trimming of TCR beta chains was found in a later genetic analysis and replicated in an independent cohort. Some IMGT-functional V segments, including TRBV6-2 and TRBV6-3, could not be told apart with the 87-base-pair reads, so those segments were excluded. A further reported finding was that TCR beta sequences accurately predicted the HLA-A and HLA-B alleles for most subjects in the first cohort. A cluster of highly shared sequence variants was judged likely to represent a technical artifact of the sequencing pipeline. Cytomegalovirus status was reported to be diagnosed by the classifier with high specificity and sensitivity in both the original and validation cohorts. In a later analysis, HLA-associated TCR beta chains were found to be more clonally expanded and to have lower generation probabilities than equally common non-associated chains. In a later analysis, most CMV-associated TCR beta chains were found to appear HLA-restricted, with HLA associations seemingly driven largely by CMV exposure. Because counts were too low, seventeen rarely observed V segments, including chromosome 9 orphons, were excluded from the earlier analysis of 587 of the donors. According to a later analysis, TCR association rates differed among HLA loci, with DRB1 alleles showing the most associated TCRs and HLA-C alleles showing the fewest. Three of the identified cytomegalovirus-associated TCR beta chains were confirmed in vitro to be specific for cytomegalovirus antigens. In a later analysis, several top co-occurrence clusters were reported to appear linked to parvovirus B19, influenza, CMV and Epstein-Barr virus. When HLA alleles, especially DR and DQ, strongly co-occurred, TCR associations were difficult to assign to individual alleles. At a false discovery rate of 0.05, a later analysis linked under 20,000 TCR beta sequences to specific HLA alleles. Across donors, most TCR sequences were observed very rarely, whereas some public TCRs were present in many individuals. In the study, 150 to 200 TCR beta chains were listed as associated with cytomegalovirus. Only TCR beta chains were sequenced in this cohort, and the absence of alpha or paired-chain data limited detectable features. Because HLA typing was unavailable for some donors at each locus, only the typed subset was used in association tests. Linkage disequilibrium might explain the correlated functional status among segregating V segments, but an unknown experimental factor could not be excluded. In a later genetic analysis, fewer N-insertions in productive TCRs were reported among donors in an Asian-associated ancestry cluster than the roughly 700-donor mean. Broadly in line with IMGT annotations, most TCR beta V segments showed up in productive rearrangements about 87% or about 30% of the time in an earlier analysis of 587 of the donors.

The clonotype originates from a woman aged 40 to 50 in good health and CMV-seropositive. The chain couples TRBV9 to TRBJ2-3; a stretch of 10 junction bases matches TRBD2. The sample comprised PBMCs. The CDR3 region has the sequence CASSVLAGGTDTQYF. The DNA reads TGTGCCAGCAGCGTGCTAGCGGGAGGCACAGATACGCAGTATTTT.